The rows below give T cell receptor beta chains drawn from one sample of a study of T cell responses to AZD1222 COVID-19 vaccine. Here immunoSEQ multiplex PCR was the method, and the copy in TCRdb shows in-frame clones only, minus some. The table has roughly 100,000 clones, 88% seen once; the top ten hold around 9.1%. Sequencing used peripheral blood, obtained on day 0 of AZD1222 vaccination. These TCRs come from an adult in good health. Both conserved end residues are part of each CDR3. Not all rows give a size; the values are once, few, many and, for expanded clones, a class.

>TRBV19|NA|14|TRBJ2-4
CASSGAGAKNIQYF
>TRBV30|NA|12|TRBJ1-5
CAWSTQDQPQHF
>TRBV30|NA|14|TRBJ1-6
CAWSGDGDNSPLHF
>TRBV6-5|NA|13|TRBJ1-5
CASSPGGVQPQHF
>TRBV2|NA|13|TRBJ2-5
CASIREVQETQYF
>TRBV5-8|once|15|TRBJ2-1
CASSLEVGKYNEQFF
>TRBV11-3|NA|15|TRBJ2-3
CASSLDGGGTDTQYF
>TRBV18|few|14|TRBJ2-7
CASTTGTGTYEQYF
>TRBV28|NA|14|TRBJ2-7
CASSLLDNTYEQYF
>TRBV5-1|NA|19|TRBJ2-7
CASSSRTSGRAPRPYEQYF
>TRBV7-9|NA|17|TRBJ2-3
CASSQGLAGGITDTQYF
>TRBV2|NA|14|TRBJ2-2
CASSGGLITGELFF
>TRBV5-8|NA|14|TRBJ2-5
CASSPRDNQETQYF
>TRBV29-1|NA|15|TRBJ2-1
CSALTSGNRYNEQFF
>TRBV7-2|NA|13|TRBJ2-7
CASSPLSRGEQYF
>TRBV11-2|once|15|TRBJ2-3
CASSLEDASTDTQYF
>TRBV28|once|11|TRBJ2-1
CASSDRDLQFF
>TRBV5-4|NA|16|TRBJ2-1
CASSLPGGRTYNEQFF
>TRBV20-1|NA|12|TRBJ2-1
CSASRLYNEQFF
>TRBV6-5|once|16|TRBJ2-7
CASSYSGQGNSYEQYF
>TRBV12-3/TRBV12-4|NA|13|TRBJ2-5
CASRQGAGETQYF
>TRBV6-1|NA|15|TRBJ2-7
CASSEGGQGTYEQYF
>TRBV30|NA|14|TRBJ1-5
CAWSVGGLGQPQHF
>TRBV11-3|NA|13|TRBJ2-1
CASSLGADNEQFF
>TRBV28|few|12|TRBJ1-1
CATSGGLTEAFF
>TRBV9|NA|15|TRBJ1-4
CASSVSTGANEKLFF
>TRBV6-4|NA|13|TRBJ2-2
CASGGQGAGELFF
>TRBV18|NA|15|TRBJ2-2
CASSPTQGPTGELFF
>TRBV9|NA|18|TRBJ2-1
CASSVSGLSGSSYNEQFF
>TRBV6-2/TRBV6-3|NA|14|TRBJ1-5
CASSYGGENQPQHF